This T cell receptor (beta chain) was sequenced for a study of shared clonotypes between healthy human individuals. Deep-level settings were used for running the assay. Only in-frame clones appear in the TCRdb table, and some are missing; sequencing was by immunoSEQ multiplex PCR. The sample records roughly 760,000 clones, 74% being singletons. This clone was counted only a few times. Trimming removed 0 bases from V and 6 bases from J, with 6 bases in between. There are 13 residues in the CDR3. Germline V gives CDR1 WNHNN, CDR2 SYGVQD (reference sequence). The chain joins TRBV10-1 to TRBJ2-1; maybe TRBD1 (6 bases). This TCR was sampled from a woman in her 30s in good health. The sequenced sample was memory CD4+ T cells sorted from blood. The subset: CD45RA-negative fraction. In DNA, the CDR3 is TGCGCCAGCAGTGAGTCAGGGGGCAATGAGCAGTTCTTC. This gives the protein CASSESGGNEQFF.